This T cell receptor beta chain comes out of a study of T-cell reconstitution after alpha-beta-depleted transplantation in children. A library of TCRbeta sequences, prepared with unique molecular identifiers, was generated. Via MiXCR, TCRdb re-called the PCR reads, giving one row per CDR3 protein. The table records around 210,000 distinct CDR3 sequences, about 6.6% of them present only once. The J segment lost 8 bases and the V segment lost 10 bases, leaving 9 bases of the junction unmatched. The CDR3 covers 12 residues. The germline V gene has CDR1 PRHDT and CDR2 FYEKMQ (reference sequence). The sequences come from PBMCs, collected before TCRalphabeta/CD19-depleted stem cell transplant. The genes are TRBV13 and TRBJ1-2, with 8 bases fitting TRBD1. This TCR was sampled from a boy aged 2 to 9 with acute lymphoblastic leukemia, due to receive a stem cell transplant. Written as DNA, the CDR3 is TGTGCCACCAGAACAGGGGGAAAGGGCTACACCTTC. This codes for CATRTGGKGYTF.